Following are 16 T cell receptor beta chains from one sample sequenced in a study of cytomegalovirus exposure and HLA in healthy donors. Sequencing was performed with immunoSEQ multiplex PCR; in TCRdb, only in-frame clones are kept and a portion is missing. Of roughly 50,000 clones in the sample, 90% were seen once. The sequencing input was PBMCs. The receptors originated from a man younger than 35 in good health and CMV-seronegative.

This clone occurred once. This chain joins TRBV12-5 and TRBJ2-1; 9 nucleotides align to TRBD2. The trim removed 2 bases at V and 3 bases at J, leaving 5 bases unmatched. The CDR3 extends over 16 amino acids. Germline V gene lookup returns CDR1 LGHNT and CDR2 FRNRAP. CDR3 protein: CASGLIVSGSYNEQFF. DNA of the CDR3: TGTGCTAGTGGTTTGATTGTTAGCGGGAGCTACAATGAGCAGTTCTTC.

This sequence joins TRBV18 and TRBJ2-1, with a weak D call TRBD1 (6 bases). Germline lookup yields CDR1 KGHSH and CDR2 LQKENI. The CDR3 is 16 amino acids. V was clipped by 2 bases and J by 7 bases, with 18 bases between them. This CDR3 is CASSPKSPTGPNEQFF. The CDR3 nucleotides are TGTGCCAGCTCACCAAAGTCCCCGACAGGCCCTAATGAGCAGTTCTTC.

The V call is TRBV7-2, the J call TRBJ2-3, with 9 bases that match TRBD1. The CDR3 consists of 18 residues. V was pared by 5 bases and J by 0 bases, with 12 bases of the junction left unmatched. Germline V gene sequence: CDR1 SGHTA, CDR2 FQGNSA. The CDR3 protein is CASSPTGGWDSSTDTQYF. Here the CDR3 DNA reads TGTGCCAGCAGCCCCACAGGGGGCTGGGACTCTAGCACAGATACGCAGTATTTT.

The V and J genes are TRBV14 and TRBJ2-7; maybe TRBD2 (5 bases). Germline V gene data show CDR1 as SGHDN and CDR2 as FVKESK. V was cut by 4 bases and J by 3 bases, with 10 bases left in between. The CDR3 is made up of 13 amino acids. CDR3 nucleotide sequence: TGTGCCAGCAGCCTCCGACGGGACTACGAGCAGTACTTC. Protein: CASSLRRDYEQYF.

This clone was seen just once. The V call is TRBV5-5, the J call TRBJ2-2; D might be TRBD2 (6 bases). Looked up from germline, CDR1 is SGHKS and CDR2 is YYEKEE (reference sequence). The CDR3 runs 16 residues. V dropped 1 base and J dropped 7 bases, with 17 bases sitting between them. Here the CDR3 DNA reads TGTGCCAGCAGCTTGCTCGGGACCGGGGGTGTCGGGGAGCTGTTTTTT. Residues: CASSLLGTGGVGELFF. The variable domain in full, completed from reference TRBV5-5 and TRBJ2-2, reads DAGVTQSPTHLIKTRGQQVTLRCSPISGHKSVSWYQQVLGQGPQFIFQYYEKEERGRGNFPDRFSARQFPNYSSELNVNALLLGDSALYLCASSLLGTGGVGELFFGEGSRLTVL.

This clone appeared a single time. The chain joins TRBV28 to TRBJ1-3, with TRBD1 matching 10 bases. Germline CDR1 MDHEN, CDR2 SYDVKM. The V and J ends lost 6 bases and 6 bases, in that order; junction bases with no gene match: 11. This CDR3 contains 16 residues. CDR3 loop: CASSFLPGQGVNTIYF. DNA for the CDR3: TGTGCCAGCAGCTTTTTGCCTGGACAGGGGGTAAACACCATATATTTT.

CDR3 residues: CASSITKLAKNIQYF. The DNA for the CDR3 is TGTGCCAGCAGTATCACCAAACTAGCCAAAAACATTCAGTACTTC. V gene TRBV28 combines with J gene TRBJ2-4; D is uncertain. Germline lookup yields CDR1 MDHEN and CDR2 SYDVKM. The CDR3 extends over 15 amino acids. V lost 5 bases to trimming and J lost 0 bases, with 11 bases between them.

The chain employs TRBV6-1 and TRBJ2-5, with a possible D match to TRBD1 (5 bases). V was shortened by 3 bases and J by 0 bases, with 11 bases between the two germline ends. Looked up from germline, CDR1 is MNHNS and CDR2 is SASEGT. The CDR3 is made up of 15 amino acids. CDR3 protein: CASSDRLQDQETQYF. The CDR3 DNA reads TGTGCCAGCAGTGATCGTTTACAGGACCAAGAGACCCAGTACTTC.

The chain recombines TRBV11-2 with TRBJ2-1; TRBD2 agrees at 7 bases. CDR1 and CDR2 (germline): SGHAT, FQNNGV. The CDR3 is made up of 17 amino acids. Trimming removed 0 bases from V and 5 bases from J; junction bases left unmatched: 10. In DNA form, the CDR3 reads TGTGCCAGCAGCTTAGAAGGGAGGGGACTCCGAAACAATGAGCAGTTCTTC. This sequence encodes CASSLEGRGLRNNEQFF.

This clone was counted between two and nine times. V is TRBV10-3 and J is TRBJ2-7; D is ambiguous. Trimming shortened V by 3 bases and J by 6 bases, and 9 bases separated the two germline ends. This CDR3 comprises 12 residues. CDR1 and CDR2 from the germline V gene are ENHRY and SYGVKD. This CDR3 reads CAISDGYSEQYF. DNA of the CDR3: TGTGCCATCAGTGACGGGTATTCCGAGCAGTACTTC.

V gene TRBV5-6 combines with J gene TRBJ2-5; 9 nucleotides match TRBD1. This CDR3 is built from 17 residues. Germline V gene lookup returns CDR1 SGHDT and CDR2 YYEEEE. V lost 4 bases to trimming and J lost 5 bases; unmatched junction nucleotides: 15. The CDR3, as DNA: TGTGCCAGCAGCGCGGGACAGGGTGGGGTACGTCTGGAGACCCAGTACTTC. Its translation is CASSAGQGGVRLETQYF.

CDR3 residues: CASGGPGTSGRDYNEQFF. DNA for the CDR3: TGTGCTAGTGGGGGACCCGGGACTAGCGGGAGAGACTACAATGAGCAGTTCTTC. V and J are TRBV12-5 and TRBJ2-1; 14 bases agree with TRBD2. Unmatched junction bases numbered 10, after V lost 6 bases and J lost 3 bases. The CDR3 has 18 residues. Germline-derived CDR1 and CDR2 are LGHNT and FRNRAP.

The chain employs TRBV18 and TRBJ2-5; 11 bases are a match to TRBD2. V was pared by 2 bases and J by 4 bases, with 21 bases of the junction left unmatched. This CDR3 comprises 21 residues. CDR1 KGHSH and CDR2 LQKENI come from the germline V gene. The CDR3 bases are TGTGCCAGCTCACCAGTATTGGCCTTTCTAGCGGGAGGTCGAAAGGCAGAGACCCAGTACTTC. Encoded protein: CASSPVLAFLAGGRKAETQYF.

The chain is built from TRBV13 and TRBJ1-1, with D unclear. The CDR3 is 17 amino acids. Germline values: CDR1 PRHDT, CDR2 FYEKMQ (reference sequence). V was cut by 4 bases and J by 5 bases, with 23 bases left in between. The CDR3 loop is CASSSSTGQAAGTEAFF. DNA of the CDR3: TGTGCCAGCAGCTCCTCTACCGGGCAGGCCGCGGGTACTGAAGCTTTCTTT.

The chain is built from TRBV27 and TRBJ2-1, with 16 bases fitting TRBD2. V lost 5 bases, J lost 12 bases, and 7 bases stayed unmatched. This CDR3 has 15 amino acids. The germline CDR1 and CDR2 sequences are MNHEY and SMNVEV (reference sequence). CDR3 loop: CASSTGTSGRAGQFF. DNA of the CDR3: TGTGCCAGCAGTACCGGGACTAGCGGGAGGGCCGGGCAGTTCTTC.

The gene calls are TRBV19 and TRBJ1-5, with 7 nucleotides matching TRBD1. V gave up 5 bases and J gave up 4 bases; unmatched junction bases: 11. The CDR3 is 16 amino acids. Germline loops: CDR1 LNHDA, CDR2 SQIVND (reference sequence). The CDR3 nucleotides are TGTGCCAGTAGTCCGCTGGCCGGGACAGATAATCAGCCCCAGCATTTT. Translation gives CASSPLAGTDNQPQHF.